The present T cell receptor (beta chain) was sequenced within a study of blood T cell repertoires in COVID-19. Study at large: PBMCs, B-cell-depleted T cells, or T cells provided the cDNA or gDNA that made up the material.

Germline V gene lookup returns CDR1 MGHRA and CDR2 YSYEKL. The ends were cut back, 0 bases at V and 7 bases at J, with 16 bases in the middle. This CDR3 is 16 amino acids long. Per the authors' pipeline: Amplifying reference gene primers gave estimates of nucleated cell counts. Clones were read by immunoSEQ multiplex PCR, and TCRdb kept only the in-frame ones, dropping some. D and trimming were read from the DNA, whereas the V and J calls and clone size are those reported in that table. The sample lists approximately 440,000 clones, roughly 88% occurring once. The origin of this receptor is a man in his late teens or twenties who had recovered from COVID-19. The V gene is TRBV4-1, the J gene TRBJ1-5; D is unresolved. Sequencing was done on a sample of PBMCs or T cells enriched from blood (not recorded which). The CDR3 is CASSQDLHTTGQPQHF. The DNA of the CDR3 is TGCGCCAGCAGCCAAGATCTACACACGACGGGACAGCCCCAGCATTTT.